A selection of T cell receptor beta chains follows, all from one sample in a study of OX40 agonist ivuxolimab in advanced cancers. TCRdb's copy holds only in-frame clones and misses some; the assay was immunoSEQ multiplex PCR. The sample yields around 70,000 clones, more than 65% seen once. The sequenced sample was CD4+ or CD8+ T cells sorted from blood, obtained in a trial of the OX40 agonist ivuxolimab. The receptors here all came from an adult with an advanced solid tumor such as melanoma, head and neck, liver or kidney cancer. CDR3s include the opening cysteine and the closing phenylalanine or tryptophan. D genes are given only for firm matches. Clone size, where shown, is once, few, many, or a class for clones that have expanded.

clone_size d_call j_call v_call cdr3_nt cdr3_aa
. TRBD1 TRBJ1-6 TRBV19 TGTGCCAGTAGTCACTCCCGGGACAGGGGTAATTCACCCCTCCACTTT CASSHSRDRGNSPLHF
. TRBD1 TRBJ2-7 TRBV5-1 TGCGCCAGCAGCTTGGGGGACAGGGTTTACGAGCAGTACTTC CASSLGDRVYEQYF
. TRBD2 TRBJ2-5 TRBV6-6 TGTGCCAGCAGTTACGCGGGGGTGTGGGAGACCCAGTACTTC CASSYAGVWETQYF
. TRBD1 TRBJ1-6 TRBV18 TGTGCCAGCTCACCATCTGGACAGGGTGGGTATTCACCCCTCCACTTT CASSPSGQGGYSPLHF
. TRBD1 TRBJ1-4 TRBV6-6 TGTGCCAGCAGTTACCCCGACAGGGAAGGTGAAAAACTGTTTTTT CASSYPDREGEKLFF
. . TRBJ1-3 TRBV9 TGTGCCAGCAGCCTGAGGGTAGGAATCGGAAACACCATATATTTT CASSLRVGIGNTIYF
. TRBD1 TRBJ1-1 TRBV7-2 TGTGCCAGCAGCTTATTAGGGGGCGGTGGGAACACTGAAGCTTTCTTT CASSLLGGGGNTEAFF
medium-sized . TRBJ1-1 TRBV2 TGTGCCAGCAGCAACGGGCGGGGTACCGAAGCTTTCTTT CASSNGRGTEAFF
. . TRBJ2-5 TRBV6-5 TGTGCCAGCAGTCCCCACTTACTCGGGGAAGAGACCCAGTACTTC CASSPHLLGEETQYF
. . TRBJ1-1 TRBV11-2 TGTGCCAGCGGGGCGGGGCGGAACACTGAAGCTTTCTTT CASGAGRNTEAFF
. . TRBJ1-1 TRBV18 TGTGCCAGCTCACCCGCGACAGGACGGGACACTGAAGCTTTCTTT CASSPATGRDTEAFF
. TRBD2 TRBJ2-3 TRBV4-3 TGCGCCAGCAGCCCCCAATTAGCGGGGGGCAGGACAGATACGCAGTATTTT CASSPQLAGGRTDTQYF
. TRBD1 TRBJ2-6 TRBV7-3 TGTGCCAGCAGCTTGACAGGGGGTCACAGCTCTGGGGCCAACGTCCTGACTTTC CASSLTGGHSSGANVLTF
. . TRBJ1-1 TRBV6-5 TGTGCCAGCAGCCGACAGAACACTGAAGCTTTCTTT CASSRQNTEAFF
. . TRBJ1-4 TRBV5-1 TGCGCCAGCGGACTCGGGTCGGGGTCTGGAGAAAAACTGTTTTTT CASGLGSGSGEKLFF
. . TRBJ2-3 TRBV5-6 TGTGCCAGCAGCTTGGGCTCTGGAGATACGCAGTATTTT CASSLGSGDTQYF
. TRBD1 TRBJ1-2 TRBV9 TGTGCCAGCAGCGTAGGGACAGGAAGGCGCTACACCTTC CASSVGTGRRYTF
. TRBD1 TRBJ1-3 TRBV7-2 TGTGCCAGCAGCTCGACGACAGGGGGAAACACCATATATTTT CASSSTTGGNTIYF
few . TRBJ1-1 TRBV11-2 TGTGCCAGCAGCTTAGACCCCCCGGGAGCTGAAGCTTTCTTT CASSLDPPGAEAFF
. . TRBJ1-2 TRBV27 TGTGCCAGCAGTTTATCGAAGTTCAGGGGAATGATTGGCTACACCTTC CASSLSKFRGMIGYTF
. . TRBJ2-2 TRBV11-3 TGTGCCAGCAGCTTAGGGGGGGCGCGAGGCGACACCGGGGAGCTGTTTTTT CASSLGGARGDTGELFF
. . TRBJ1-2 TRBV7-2 TGTGCCAGCAGCTTTGAGATCCTTGGTGGCTACACCTTC CASSFEILGGYTF
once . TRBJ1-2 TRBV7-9 TGTGCCAGCAGCTTCGGCCAGAACTATGGCTACACCTTC CASSFGQNYGYTF
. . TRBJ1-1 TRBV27 TGTGCCAGCACCCCCCCCCTTAAGGGTTTCACTGAAGCTTTCTTT CASTPPLKGFTEAFF
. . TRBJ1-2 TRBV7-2 TGTGCCAGCAGCGTGCGTCCCGGGGGGGCGCCTAACTATGGCTACACCTTC CASSVRPGGAPNYGYTF
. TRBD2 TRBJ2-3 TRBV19 TGTGCCAGTAGTACCGGGGGGTATACGCAGTATTTT CASSTGGYTQYF
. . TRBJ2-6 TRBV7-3 TGTGCCAGCAGCTTAGCGGCCGGGGTCCTGACTTTC CASSLAAGVLTF
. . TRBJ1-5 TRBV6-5 TGTGCCAGCAGTTACTCAGGCTATAGCAATCAGCCCCAGCATTTT CASSYSGYSNQPQHF
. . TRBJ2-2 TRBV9 TGTGCCAGCAGAGTGTACAACACCGGGGAGCTGTTTTTT CASRVYNTGELFF
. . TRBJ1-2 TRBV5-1 TGCGCCAGCAGCTTGGCCGGGGACTATGGCTACACCTTC CASSLAGDYGYTF